Listed below are T cell receptor beta chains from one sample, sequenced in a study of blood T cell repertoires in COVID-19. Measured with immunoSEQ multiplex PCR; TCRdb has only the in-frame clones, and not every one. There are over 50,000 clones in the sample; around 90% occur only once, and 5.5% to 6.5% lies in the top ten. The sequenced sample consisted of peripheral blood. These receptor sequences come from a man between 50 and 59 years old with active COVID-19. Each CDR3 is given with its conserved first and last residue. Fields, in order: D gene, V gene, CDR3 protein. A D gene is named only where the DNA matches it firmly.

D gene: TRBD2; V gene: TRBV5-1; CDR3 protein: CASSTGTSVNEQFF
D gene: NA; V gene: TRBV29-1; CDR3 protein: CSVQGPVFIYF
D gene: NA; V gene: TRBV5-8; CDR3 protein: CASSLDSFGNTIYF
D gene: TRBD1; V gene: TRBV28; CDR3 protein: CASSLPGTGMAEAFF
D gene: NA; V gene: TRBV28; CDR3 protein: CASSLSRGIHNEQFF
D gene: TRBD1; V gene: TRBV5-4; CDR3 protein: CASSLAGQGRETQYF
D gene: TRBD2; V gene: TRBV7-2; CDR3 protein: CASSSGRGLTTYF
D gene: TRBD1; V gene: TRBV10-1; CDR3 protein: CASSARRQGADTQYF
D gene: NA; V gene: TRBV9; CDR3 protein: CASSYLAGETQYF
D gene: NA; V gene: TRBV19; CDR3 protein: CASSSGTWTQPQHF
D gene: NA; V gene: TRBV7-9; CDR3 protein: CASSRGGVDTEAFF
D gene: NA; V gene: TRBV3-1/TRBV3-2; CDR3 protein: CASSQVSETQYF
D gene: NA; V gene: TRBV7-2; CDR3 protein: CASSLAGLTNEKLFF
D gene: TRBD1; V gene: TRBV5-4; CDR3 protein: CASSFTGTATGYTF
D gene: TRBD1; V gene: TRBV28; CDR3 protein: CASRSNPGQGTYSYEQYF
D gene: NA; V gene: TRBV5-1; CDR3 protein: CASSLAIGSGFSYNEQFF
D gene: TRBD2; V gene: TRBV30; CDR3 protein: CAWSTLRTRTTDTQYF
D gene: TRBD2; V gene: TRBV10-1; CDR3 protein: CASSAGLSTDTQYF
D gene: NA; V gene: TRBV19; CDR3 protein: CASSRGVYGNYGYTF
D gene: NA; V gene: TRBV7-6; CDR3 protein: CASSLEVTGVWGNQPQHF
D gene: TRBD1; V gene: TRBV2; CDR3 protein: CASRDLQGGNSPLHF
D gene: TRBD2; V gene: TRBV25-1; CDR3 protein: CASRGHGLAVYNEQFF
D gene: TRBD1; V gene: TRBV27; CDR3 protein: CASSSGTGGAETQYF
D gene: TRBD1; V gene: TRBV25-1; CDR3 protein: CASSEYPGGNTEAFF
D gene: NA; V gene: TRBV20-1; CDR3 protein: CSAGAVETQYF
D gene: TRBD1; V gene: TRBV30; CDR3 protein: CAWNYRDRVTGELFF
D gene: TRBD2; V gene: TRBV6-5; CDR3 protein: CASALGTRADEQFF
D gene: NA; V gene: TRBV2; CDR3 protein: CASSPRASDYNEQFF
D gene: TRBD1; V gene: TRBV4-2; CDR3 protein: CASSPTSGQGTGELFF
D gene: NA; V gene: TRBV7-8; CDR3 protein: CASSLGSGNYGYTF
D gene: TRBD2; V gene: TRBV2; CDR3 protein: CASRAGTSGRAGYEQYF
D gene: TRBD1; V gene: TRBV19; CDR3 protein: CASSIMAAGQIYGYTF